The clone carrying this T cell receptor beta chain appeared once. Its antigen is currently unknown. Time point given: week 47, end of study. In every dose of vaccine, 300 ug of mutant IDH1 20-mer peptide was given alongside topical imiquimod. Produced via immunoSEQ multiplex PCR; TCRdb's table is partial and in-frame only. In the table there are tens of thousands of clones, roughly 80% of which are singletons. These data come from a study of a mutant IDH1 vaccine in newly diagnosed glioma. CDR3 length equals 12 residues. V lost 3 bases to trimming and J lost 10 bases, with 15 bases between them. Germline lookup yields CDR1 SQVTM and CDR2 ANQGSEA.

The V and J genes are TRBV29-1 and TRBJ1-1; D might be TRBD1 (5 bases). The specimen comprised PBMCs, sampled from a glioma patient whose treatment included an IDH1 peptide vaccine. This sequence was found in a woman aged 45-65 years with glioma. The CDR3 bases are TGCAGCGTTGATCTGGAACTTAGGGGAGCTTTCTTT. Amino acids: CSVDLELRGAFF.